The present TCR beta chain was sequenced within a study of T cell clusters in autoimmune cytopenias (dated by TCRdb to about 2019). About the full investigation: TRB sequencing reached a median depth of 51,575 reads per sample and yielded a median of around 2,400 distinct TRB clonotypes per sample. In autoimmune cytopenia patients, peripheral blood TRB and IGH repertoires were sequenced during active disease and over treatment follow-up, together with healthy, CLL and autoimmune hepatitis controls. The goal of the study was to find out whether patients with autoimmune cytopenia have a disease-specific immune repertoire signature that could be used as a blood-based biomarker. Points the paper makes about the study in general: A lack of physiological T cell clusters in primary autoimmune cytopenia patients was suggested by GLIPH, as 51 clusters were found to be exclusive to healthy donors versus 15 to 20 exclusive to patients. The cluster-lack signature was not seen for secondary cytopenia versus CLL, apparently masked by the dominant lymphoma-associated repertoire. Shifts in the TRB repertoire, including less even repertoires in secondary cytopenia and CLL, were mostly a reflection of lymphoma bias and not of autoimmunity. The T cell clusters were defined in silico only, and their functional role remained to be validated experimentally. Healthy donors showed approximately 3.2-fold more exclusive TRB clusters than active autoimmune hepatitis patients, consistent with an autoimmunity-wide signature.

Multiplex PCR with a touch-down protocol amplified TRB rearrangements, with the TRB-A and TRB-B primer pools combined in a single tube. Illumina adapters and sample indices were added to the amplicons through two consecutive PCR reactions using Phusion HS II polymerase. The amplicons were gel-purified using the NucleoSpin Gel and PCR Clean-up kit, after which quantification was performed by Qubit and quality was checked on an Agilent 2100 Bioanalyzer. Sequencing of the libraries was done on an Illumina MiSeq with 600-cycle, single-indexed, paired-end runs. In the paper's pipeline: MiXCR version 2.1.12, together with the default MiXCR reference library, was used to align and assemble the TRB reads. A clone was defined by each unique CDR3 nucleotide sequence, and the analysis included only productive sequences supported by at least two reads. Repertoire diversity was assessed with alpha-parameterized diversity profiles (alpha 0 to 5), including the Shannon (alpha 1) and Simpson (alpha 2) indices, which were computed with an R script. Combinatorial TRB VJ usage was computed with the tcR package and compared between cohorts by principal component analysis with ade4. Using GLIPH, TCRbeta CDR3s were clustered on pairs of cohorts matched for age and read depth, and a Wilcoxon test was used to compare cluster frequencies. Following TCRdb reprocessing, every CDR3 protein sequence forms one entry, and DNA is not provided. TCRdb's processing, not the study's, gives the V and J calls here. The sample table records about 6,800 distinct CDR3 sequences. The ten largest make up roughly 25% of the sample.

This clonotype is medium-sized (0.01 to 0.1%) by its frequency; no count is available. The specificity of this receptor is unknown. Each sample's TRB amplification started from roughly 270 ng of peripheral blood genomic DNA, which corresponds to 35,000 to 45,000 genome equivalents. Via the germline V gene (reference sequence), CDR1 is LNHDA and CDR2 SQIVND. The CDR3 measures 14 amino acids from cysteine to phenylalanine. No DNA is listed. In this chain, TRBV19 is recombined with TRBJ1-5; TCRdb gives TRBD1 as the D gene, but with no DNA this cannot be confirmed. The sample consisted of peripheral blood. The receptor was derived from a human donor with an autoimmune cytopenia or autoimmune hepatitis (not recorded which). The CDR3 reads CASRGVYSNQPQHF.